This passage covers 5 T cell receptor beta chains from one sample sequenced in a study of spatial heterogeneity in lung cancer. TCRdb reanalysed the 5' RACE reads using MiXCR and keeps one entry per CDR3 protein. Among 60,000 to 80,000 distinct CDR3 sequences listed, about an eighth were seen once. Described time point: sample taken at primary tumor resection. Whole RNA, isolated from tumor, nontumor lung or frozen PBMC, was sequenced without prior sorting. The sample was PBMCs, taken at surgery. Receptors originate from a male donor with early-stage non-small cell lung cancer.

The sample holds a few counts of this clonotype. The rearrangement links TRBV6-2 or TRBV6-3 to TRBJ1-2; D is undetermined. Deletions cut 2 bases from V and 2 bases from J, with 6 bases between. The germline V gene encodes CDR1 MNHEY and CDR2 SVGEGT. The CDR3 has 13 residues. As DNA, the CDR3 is TGTGCCAGCAGTTACGCAGTGAACTATGGCTACACCTTC. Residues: CASSYAVNYGYTF.

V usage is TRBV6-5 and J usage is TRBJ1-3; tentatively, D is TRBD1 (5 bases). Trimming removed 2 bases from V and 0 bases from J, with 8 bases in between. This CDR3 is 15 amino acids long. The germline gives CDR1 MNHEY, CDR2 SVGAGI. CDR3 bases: TGTGCCAGCAGTTACGGGGGTCCCTCTGGAAACACCATATATTTT. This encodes CASSYGGPSGNTIYF.

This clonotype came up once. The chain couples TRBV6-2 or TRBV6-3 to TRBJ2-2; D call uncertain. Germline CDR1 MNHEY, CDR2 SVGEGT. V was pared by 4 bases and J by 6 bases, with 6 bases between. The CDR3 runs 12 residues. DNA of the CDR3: TGTGCCAGCAGTTTTTACCCCGGGGAGCTGTTTTTT. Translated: CASSFYPGELFF.

This CDR3 is CASSYDRDNEQFF. In nucleotides, the CDR3 is TGTGCCAGCAGTTACGACAGAGACAATGAGCAGTTCTTC. V gene TRBV12-3 or TRBV12-4 combines with J gene TRBJ2-1, with D possibly matching TRBD1 (5 bases). Trimming took 4 bases from V and 5 from J, leaving 9 bases between them. CDR3 size: 13 residues.

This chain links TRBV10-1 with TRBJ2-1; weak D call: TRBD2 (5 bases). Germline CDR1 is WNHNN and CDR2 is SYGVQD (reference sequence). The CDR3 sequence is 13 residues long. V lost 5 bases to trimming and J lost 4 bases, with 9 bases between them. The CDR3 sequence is CASSQSGYNEQFF. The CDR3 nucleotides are TGCGCCAGCAGTCAAAGCGGTTACAATGAGCAGTTCTTC.